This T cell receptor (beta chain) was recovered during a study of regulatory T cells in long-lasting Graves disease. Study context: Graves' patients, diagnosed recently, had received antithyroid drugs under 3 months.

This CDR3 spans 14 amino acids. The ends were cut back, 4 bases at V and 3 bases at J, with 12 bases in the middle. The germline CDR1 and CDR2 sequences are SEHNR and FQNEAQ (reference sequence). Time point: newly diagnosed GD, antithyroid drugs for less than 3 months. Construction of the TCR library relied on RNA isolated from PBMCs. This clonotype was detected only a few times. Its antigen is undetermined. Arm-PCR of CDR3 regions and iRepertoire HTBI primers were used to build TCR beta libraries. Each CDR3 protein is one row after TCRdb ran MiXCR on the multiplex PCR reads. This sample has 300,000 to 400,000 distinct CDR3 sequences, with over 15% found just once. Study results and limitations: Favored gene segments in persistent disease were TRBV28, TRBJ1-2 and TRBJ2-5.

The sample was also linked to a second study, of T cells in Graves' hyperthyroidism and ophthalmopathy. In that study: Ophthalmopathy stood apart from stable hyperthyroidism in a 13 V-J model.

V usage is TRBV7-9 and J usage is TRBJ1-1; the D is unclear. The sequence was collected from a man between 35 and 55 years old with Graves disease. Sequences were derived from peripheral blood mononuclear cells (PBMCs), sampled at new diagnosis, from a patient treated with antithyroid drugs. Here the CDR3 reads CASSSSIWDTEAFF. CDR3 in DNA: TGTGCCAGCAGCTCATCAATTTGGGACACTGAAGCTTTCTTT. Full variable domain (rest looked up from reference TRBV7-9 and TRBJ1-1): DTGVSQNPRHKITKRGQNVTFRCDPISEHNRLYWYRQTLGQGPEFLTYFQNEAQLEKSRLLSDRFSAERPKGSFSTLEIQRTEQGDSAMYLCASSSSIWDTEAFFGQGTRLTVV.